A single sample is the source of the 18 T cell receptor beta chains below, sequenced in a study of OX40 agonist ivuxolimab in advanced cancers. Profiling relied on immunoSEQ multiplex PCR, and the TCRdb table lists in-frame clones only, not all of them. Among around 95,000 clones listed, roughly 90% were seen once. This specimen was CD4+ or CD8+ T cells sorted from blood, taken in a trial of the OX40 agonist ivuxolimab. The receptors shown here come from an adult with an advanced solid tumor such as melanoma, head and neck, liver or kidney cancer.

DNA of the CDR3: TGTGCCAGCGGGCATTTAAGCTCCTACGAGCAGTACTTC. Translation: CASGHLSSYEQYF. V is TRBV6-1 and J is TRBJ2-7; no definite D call. Germline loops: CDR1 MNHNS, CDR2 SASEGT. The CDR3 has 13 amino acids. Trimming stripped 8 bases from V and 0 bases from J, with 11 bases between.

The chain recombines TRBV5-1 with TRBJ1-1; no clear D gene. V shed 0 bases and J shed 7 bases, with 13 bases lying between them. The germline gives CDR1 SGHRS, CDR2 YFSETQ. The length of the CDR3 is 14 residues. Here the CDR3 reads CASSLGGKANEAFF. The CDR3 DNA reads TGCGCCAGCAGCTTGGGGGGAAAAGCGAATGAAGCTTTCTTT.

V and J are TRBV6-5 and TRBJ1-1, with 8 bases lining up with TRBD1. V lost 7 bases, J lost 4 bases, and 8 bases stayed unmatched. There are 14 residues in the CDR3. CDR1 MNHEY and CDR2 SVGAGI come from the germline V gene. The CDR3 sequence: CASTYDRGGTEAFF. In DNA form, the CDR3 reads TGTGCCAGCACCTACGACAGGGGTGGCACTGAAGCTTTCTTT.

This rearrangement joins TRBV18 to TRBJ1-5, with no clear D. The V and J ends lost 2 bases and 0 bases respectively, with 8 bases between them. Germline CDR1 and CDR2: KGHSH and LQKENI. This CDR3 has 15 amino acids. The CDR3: CASSPDTFSNQPQHF. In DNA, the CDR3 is TGTGCCAGCTCACCAGACACCTTTAGCAATCAGCCCCAGCATTTT.

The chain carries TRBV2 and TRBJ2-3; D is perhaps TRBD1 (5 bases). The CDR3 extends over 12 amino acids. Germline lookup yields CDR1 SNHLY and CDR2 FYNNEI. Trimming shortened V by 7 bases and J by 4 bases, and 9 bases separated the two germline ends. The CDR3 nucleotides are TGTGCCAGCATGAGGACACCAGATACGCAGTATTTT. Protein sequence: CASMRTPDTQYF.

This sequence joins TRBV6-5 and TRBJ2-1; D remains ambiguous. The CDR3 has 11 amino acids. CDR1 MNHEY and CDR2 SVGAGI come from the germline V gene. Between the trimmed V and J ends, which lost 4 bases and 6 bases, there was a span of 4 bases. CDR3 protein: CASSWSNEQFF. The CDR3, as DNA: TGTGCCAGCAGTTGGTCCAATGAGCAGTTCTTC.

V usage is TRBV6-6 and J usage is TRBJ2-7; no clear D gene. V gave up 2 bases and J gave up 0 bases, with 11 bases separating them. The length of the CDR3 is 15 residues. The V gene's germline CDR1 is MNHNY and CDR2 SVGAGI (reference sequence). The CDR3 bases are TGTGCCAGCAGTTACCCGGCCGGTGTCTCCTACGAGCAGTACTTC. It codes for CASSYPAGVSYEQYF.

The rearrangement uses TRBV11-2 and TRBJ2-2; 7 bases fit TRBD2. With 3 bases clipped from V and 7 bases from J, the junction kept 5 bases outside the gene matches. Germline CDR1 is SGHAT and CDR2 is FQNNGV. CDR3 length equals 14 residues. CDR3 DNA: TGTGCCAGCAGCTTGGCGGGGAGGGGCGGGGAGCTGTTTTTT. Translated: CASSLAGRGGELFF.

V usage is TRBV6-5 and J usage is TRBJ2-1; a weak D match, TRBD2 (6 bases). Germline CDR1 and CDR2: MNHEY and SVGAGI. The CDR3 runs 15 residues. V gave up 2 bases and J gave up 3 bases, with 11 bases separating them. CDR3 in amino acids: CASSYRAGVYNEQFF. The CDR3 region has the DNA TGTGCCAGCAGTTACCGAGCGGGCGTCTACAATGAGCAGTTCTTC.

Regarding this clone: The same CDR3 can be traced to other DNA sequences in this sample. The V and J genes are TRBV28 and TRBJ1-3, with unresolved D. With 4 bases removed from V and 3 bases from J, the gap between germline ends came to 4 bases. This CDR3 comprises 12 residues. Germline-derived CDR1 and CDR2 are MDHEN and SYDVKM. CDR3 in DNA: TGTGCCAGCAGTTATAGTGGAAACACCATATATTTT. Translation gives CASSYSGNTIYF.

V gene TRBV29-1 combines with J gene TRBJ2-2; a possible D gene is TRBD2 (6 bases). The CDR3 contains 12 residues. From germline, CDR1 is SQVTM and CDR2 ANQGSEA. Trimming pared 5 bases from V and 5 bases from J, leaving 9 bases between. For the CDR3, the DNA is TGCAGCGTTTACGGGGGAACCGGGGAGCTGTTTTTT. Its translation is CSVYGGTGELFF.

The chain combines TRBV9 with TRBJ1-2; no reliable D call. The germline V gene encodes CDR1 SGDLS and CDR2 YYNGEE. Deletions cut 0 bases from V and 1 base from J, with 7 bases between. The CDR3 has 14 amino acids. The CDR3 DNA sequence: TGTGCCAGCAGCGTAGCAGACATTAACTATGGCTACACCTTC. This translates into CASSVADINYGYTF.

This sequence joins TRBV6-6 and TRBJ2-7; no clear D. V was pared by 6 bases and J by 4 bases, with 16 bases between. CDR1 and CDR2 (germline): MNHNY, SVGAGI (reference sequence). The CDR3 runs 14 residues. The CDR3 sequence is CASSYRAIPYEQYF. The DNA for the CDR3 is TGTGCCAGCAGCTATCGGGCAATCCCATACGAGCAGTACTTC.

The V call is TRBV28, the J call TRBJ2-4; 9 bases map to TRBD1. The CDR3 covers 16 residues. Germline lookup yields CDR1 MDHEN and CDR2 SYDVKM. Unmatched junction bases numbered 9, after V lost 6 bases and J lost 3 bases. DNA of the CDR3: TGTGCCAGCAGACCGTCAAGGACAGGGGTCAAAAACATTCAGTACTTC. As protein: CASRPSRTGVKNIQYF.

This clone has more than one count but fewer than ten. In nucleotides, the CDR3 is TGCAGCGGACGGGGAGGCGGGCACAATGAGCAGTTCTTC. Its translation: CSGRGGGHNEQFF. The chain uses TRBV29-1 and TRBJ2-1; D possibly corresponds to TRBD2 (6 bases). The CDR3 is 13 residues long. Trimming stripped 7 bases from V and 5 bases from J, with 15 bases between. The V gene's germline CDR1 is SQVTM and CDR2 ANQGSEA.

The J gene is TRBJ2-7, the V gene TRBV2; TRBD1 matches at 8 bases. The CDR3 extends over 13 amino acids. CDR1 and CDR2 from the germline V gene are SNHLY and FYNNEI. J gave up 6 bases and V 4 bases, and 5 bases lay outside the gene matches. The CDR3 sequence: CASSADRGSEQYF. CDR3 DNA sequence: TGTGCCAGCAGTGCAGACAGGGGCAGCGAGCAGTACTTC.

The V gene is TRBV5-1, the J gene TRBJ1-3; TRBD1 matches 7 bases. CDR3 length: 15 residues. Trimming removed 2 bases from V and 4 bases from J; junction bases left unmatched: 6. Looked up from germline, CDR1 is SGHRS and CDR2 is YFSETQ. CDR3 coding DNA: TGCGCCAGCAGCTTTGGACAGGAAATAGGAAACACCATATATTTT. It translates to CASSFGQEIGNTIYF. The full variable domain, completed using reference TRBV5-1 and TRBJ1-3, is KAGVTQTPRYLIKTRGQQVTLSCSPISGHRSVSWYQQTPGQGLQFLFEYFSETQRNKGNFPGRFSGRQFSNSRSEMNVSTLELGDSALYLCASSFGQEIGNTIYFGEGSWLTVV.

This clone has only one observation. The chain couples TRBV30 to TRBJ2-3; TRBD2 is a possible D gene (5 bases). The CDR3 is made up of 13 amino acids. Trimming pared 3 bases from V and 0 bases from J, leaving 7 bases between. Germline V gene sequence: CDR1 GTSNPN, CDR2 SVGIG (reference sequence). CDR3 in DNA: TGTGCCTGGAGCGGGATAAGCACAGATACGCAGTATTTT. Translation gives CAWSGISTDTQYF.